Listed below are T cell receptor beta chains from one sample, sequenced in a study of CD8+ T cells in alopecia areata. TCRdb's table, derived via immunoSEQ multiplex PCR, lists solely in-frame clones and lacks some. The sample includes about 69,000 clones, approximately 60% seen only once; the top ten take approximately 15%. Sequenced material: CD8+ T cells sorted from blood, taken at week 0. The receptors stem from a human donor with alopecia areata. The CDR3 runs from the conserved cysteine through the conserved F or W. D genes are given only for firm matches. Clone size is stated in some rows and not others, as once, few, many or a class when expanded.

J gene	D gene	V gene	clone size	CDR3 protein	CDR3 DNA
TRBJ1-1	NA	TRBV9	few	CASSSRQNTEAFF	TGTGCCAGCAGCTCGAGACAGAACACTGAAGCTTTCTTT
TRBJ1-1	NA	TRBV5-4	NA	CASSLVMGVTEAFF	TGTGCCAGCAGCTTGGTGATGGGGGTCACTGAAGCTTTCTTT
TRBJ2-3	NA	TRBV9	NA	CASSALLGHTSTDTQYF	TGTGCCAGCAGCGCTCTTTTAGGCCACACAAGCACAGATACGCAGTATTTT
TRBJ2-3	NA	TRBV5-6	NA	CASIDGRLDDTDTQYF	TGTGCCAGCATCGACGGGAGACTAGATGACACAGATACGCAGTATTTT
TRBJ1-5	NA	TRBV4-3	once	CASSQDRQPNQPQHF	TGCGCCAGCAGCCAAGACCGACAGCCCAATCAGCCCCAGCATTTT
TRBJ1-1	NA	TRBV5-4	few	CASSSTGNTEAFF	TGTGCCAGCAGCTCGACAGGGAACACTGAAGCTTTCTTT
TRBJ2-2	NA	TRBV4-2	NA	CASSHNTGELFF	TGTGCCAGCAGCCATAACACCGGGGAGCTGTTTTTT
TRBJ1-5	NA	TRBV5-6	NA	CASGLDQGNQPQHF	TGTGCCAGCGGCTTGGATCAGGGTAATCAGCCCCAGCATTTT
TRBJ1-1	NA	TRBV4-3	medium-sized	CASSQVSARTEAFF	TGCGCCAGCAGCCAAGTGAGTGCGAGAACTGAAGCTTTCTTT
TRBJ2-1	NA	TRBV10-3	few	CAISEEGLEQFF	TGTGCCATCAGTGAAGAGGGGCTGGAGCAGTTCTTC
TRBJ2-7	NA	TRBV25-1	NA	CASSEYRGEQYF	TGTGCCAGCAGTGAATATCGGGGGGAGCAGTACTTC
TRBJ2-2	NA	TRBV5-6	NA	CASSLLAGTSELFF	TGTGCCAGCAGCTTGTTAGCCGGGACATCGGAGCTGTTTTTT
TRBJ2-1	TRBD2	TRBV30	NA	CACTSGRPPEQFF	TGTGCCTGCACTAGCGGGAGACCCCCTGAGCAGTTCTTC
TRBJ2-6	NA	TRBV2	NA	CASSDPGLTGANVLTF	TGTGCCAGCAGTGATCCAGGGCTTACTGGGGCCAACGTCCTGACTTTC